This T cell receptor beta chain was documented in a study of tumor and adjacent non-tumor tissue in lung cancer (dated by TCRdb to the late 2010s). The study in broad terms: Of the cohort, around 12 patients had adenocarcinoma, 2 had squamous cell carcinoma and 1 had small cell lung cancer. Ages among the 15 or so patients ranged from about 31 to 76 years, there were roughly ten men and 5 women, and disease was at TNM stage I to III. Sequencing generated a total of more than 95,000,000 productive TCRbeta reads, averaging roughly 4.4 million reads per sample. The study compared bulk TCRbeta repertoires between lung tumor tissue and matched distant non-tumor lung tissue from fewer than 19 lung cancer patients. For each patient, one tumor sample and one normal lung sample were taken, giving thirty paired specimens that underwent TCRbeta CDR3 sequencing.

RNA was extracted from bulk unsorted tissue and checked for quality with a NanoDrop ND-1000 and an Agilent 2100. Normal lung samples were distant non-tumor tissue taken more than 3 cm from the tumor edge. The donors were newly diagnosed lung cancer patients admitted for thoracic surgery in China from August to November 2014 who had not received prior chemotherapy. Anyone who had undergone radiotherapy or chemotherapy before, or who had another cancer at the same time, was left out of the study. Surgical tissue pieces of about 1-2.3 cm3 were preserved in RNAlater solution and stored at -80 °C until use. General conclusions and limits of the study: Only 15 patients were included in the cohort, and the need for larger samples and more detailed clinical data was noted by the authors. Peripheral blood was not sequenced, so blood TCRbeta repertoires in these lung cancer patients were not examined. TCR diversity was significantly higher in younger patients, and greater tumor TCR diversity was associated with shorter overall survival and shorter disease-free survival. Tumor tissue showed significantly greater TCR diversity (inverse Simpson) than normal lung tissue (roughly 430 vs 170, P = 0.0075, Mann-Whitney U test). Neither the sequencing platform nor unique molecular identifiers are mentioned in the methods. A significantly larger cumulative share of the repertoire was made up by the top 100 clones in normal lung than in tumor tissue.

Libraries were prepared through multiplex PCR. The instrument was an Illumina HiSeq 2500. TCRbeta libraries were constructed through three rounds of nested PCR with primers (Table S4) according to protocols modified from ARM-PCR. Before sequencing, PCR products of 200-500 bp were excised from the gel and purified with the QIAquick gel extraction kit. The authors processed their data as follows. Reads were cleaned with Trimmomatic, merged with FLASH into complete CDR3 sequences, and assigned to V(D)J germline segments with MiTCR. VDJtools was used to compute clonal diversity as the inverse Simpson's index. In-frame sequences without a premature stop codon were defined as productive reads. TCRdb passed the public sequencing reads through fastp at Q25 and MiXCR, retaining productive beta sequences. For every CDR3 protein sequence, its rows merge into one entry that carries the most common genes and DNA. V and J calls and clone size were set by TCRdb, not the authors. The sample table records roughly 70,000 distinct CDR3 sequences; around 65% of these occur just once. Approximately 30% of the sample comes from the top ten.

With regard to this clonotype: What antigen it recognizes has not been identified. Base qualities are not provided; no much larger clone lies one nucleotide away.

This clonotype was obtained from a woman between 45 and 60 years old with non-small cell lung cancer. The sequencing input was distant non-tumor lung tissue.

The sequence in DNA is TGTGCCAGCAGTTTATCGGGAGGGGTTACAGGGGAGCTGTTTTTT. Translated, it gives CASSLSGGVTGELFF. The receptor chain draws on TRBV28 and TRBJ2-2; 8 bases in between match TRBD2. At the junction V is shortened by 1 base and J by 8 bases; bases outside the gene matches: 6. Inclusive of the bounding cysteine and phenylalanine, the CDR3 is 15 residues long. The entry retains the CDR3 DNA only, 45 bases that are in frame from base 1. CDR1 and CDR2 are drawn from the germline V gene: MDHEN, SYDVKM.